Presented here are 20 T cell receptor beta chains from one specimen sequenced in a study of cytomegalovirus exposure and HLA in healthy donors. It was with 60 Vbeta and 13 Jbeta primers that the PCR ran. Sequencing was performed with immunoSEQ multiplex PCR; in TCRdb, only in-frame clones are kept and a portion is missing. Of about 120,000 clones in the sample, around four fifths were seen once. The specimen sequenced was PBMCs. These receptors were collected from a man aged 30 to 39 in good health and CMV-seropositive.

This sequence joins TRBV6-1 and TRBJ1-3; the match to TRBD1 covers 9 bases. The CDR3 loop spans 15 amino acids. In germline, CDR1 is MNHNS, CDR2 SASEGT. J lost 6 bases, V lost 6 bases, and 9 bases had no gene match. The CDR3, as DNA: TGTGCCAGCAGGCCAATACAGGGGGCTGAAAACACCATATATTTT. Translation: CASRPIQGAENTIYF.

The J gene is TRBJ2-3, the V gene TRBV9, with D perhaps TRBD2 (6 bases). Looked up from germline, CDR1 is SGDLS and CDR2 is YYNGEE. The CDR3 sequence is 15 residues long. V lost 4 bases, J lost 1 base, and 13 bases lay in between. The CDR3 DNA follows: TGTGCCAGCAGCTCTGGCGGGGCCCGCACAGATACGCAGTATTTT. Protein product: CASSSGGARTDTQYF.

Concerning this clone itself: The junction departs from germline at one end; a sequencing error may be responsible. The gene calls are TRBV4-1 and TRBJ1-1, with D possibly TRBD1 on 5 matching bases. The CDR3 is 14 residues long. Germline V gene data show CDR1 as MGHRA and CDR2 as YSYEKL. The CDR3 loop is CASSQDGVPGEAFF. CDR3 DNA sequence: TGTGCCAGCAGCCAGGATGGGGTCCCAGGGGAAGCTTTCTTT.

The CDR3 reads CASSAGTSGSPSYNEQFF. In DNA form, the CDR3 reads TGTGCCAGCAGTGCCGGGACTAGCGGATCTCCCTCCTACAATGAGCAGTTCTTC. The genes are TRBV25-1 and TRBJ2-1; 11 positions match TRBD2. Germline V gene data show CDR1 as MGHDK and CDR2 as SYGVNS. The CDR3 contains 18 residues. V was pared by 4 bases and J by 0 bases, with 8 bases of the junction left unmatched.

V and J are TRBV9 and TRBJ1-4; D is possibly TRBD1 (6 bases). Trimming took 2 bases from V and 2 from J, leaving 10 bases between them. Looked up from germline, CDR1 is SGDLS and CDR2 is YYNGEE. The CDR3 has 15 residues. The CDR3 DNA follows: TGTGCCAGCAGCGTGGCAGGGGCCACTAATGAAAAACTGTTTTTT. It yields the protein CASSVAGATNEKLFF.

The chain carries TRBV30 and TRBJ1-6; D is ambiguous. This CDR3 has 12 amino acids. With 2 bases removed from V and 10 bases from J, the gap between germline ends came to 9 bases. Germline loops: CDR1 GTSNPN, CDR2 SVGIG (reference sequence). CDR3 nucleotide sequence: TGTGCCTGGAGTAGAGTAAGATCACCCCTCCACTTT. Protein sequence: CAWSRVRSPLHF.

This chain uses TRBV6-5 with TRBJ1-1; 8 bases map to TRBD1. Germline V CDR1 and CDR2: MNHEY, SVGAGI. V lost 0 bases to trimming and J lost 4 bases; unmatched junction nucleotides: 4. This CDR3 has 15 residues. The CDR3 DNA is TGTGCCAGCAGTTACTCGGGACAGGTCGCCACTGAAGCTTTCTTT. Amino acids: CASSYSGQVATEAFF.

The chain joins TRBV7-2 to TRBJ1-1; the D gene is possibly TRBD1 (5 bases). The CDR3 loop spans 15 amino acids. CDR1 SGHTA and CDR2 FQGNSA come from the germline V gene. Trimming removed 0 bases at V and 0 bases at J, with 8 bases between. The CDR3 nucleotides are TGTGCCAGCAGCTTAGCGGAGGGGATGAACACTGAAGCTTTCTTT. Its translation is CASSLAEGMNTEAFF.

The V call is TRBV27, the J call TRBJ2-5; 7 bases align to TRBD1. The J call could be wrong; TRBJ2-7 is a better fit for the DNA end. Germline CDR1 reads MNHEY; CDR2 reads SMNVEV (reference sequence). This CDR3 is 15 amino acids long. CDR3 nucleotide sequence: TGTGCCAGCAGAAACCAGGGGGTACTGACCTACGAGCAGTACTTC. It is translated as CASRNQGVLTYEQYF.

The CDR3 is CASSLAGVGRGGYTF. The CDR3 region has the DNA TGTGCCAGCAGCTTAGCTGGCGTAGGCAGAGGTGGCTACACCTTC. The genes are TRBV11-2 and TRBJ1-2; no clear D. Looked up from germline, CDR1 is SGHAT and CDR2 is FQNNGV. This CDR3 spans 15 amino acids. V was shortened by 1 base and J by 7 bases, with 16 bases between the two germline ends. Full variable domain (rest looked up from reference TRBV11-2 and TRBJ1-2): EAGVAQSPRYKIIEKRQSVAFWCNPISGHATLYWYQQILGQGPKLLIQFQNNGVVDDSQLPKDRFSAERLKGVDSTLKIQPAKLEDSAVYLCASSLAGVGRGGYTFGSGTRLTVV.

This chain joins TRBV11-2 and TRBJ2-5, with a possible D match to TRBD2 (7 bases). Germline CDR1 SGHAT, CDR2 FQNNGV. V was trimmed by 4 bases and J by 5 bases, leaving 11 bases between them. This CDR3 is 13 amino acids long. CDR3 sequence: CASSSGGTETQYF. Written as DNA, the CDR3 is TGTGCCAGCAGCTCGGGGGGCACCGAGACCCAGTACTTC.

This chain uses TRBV7-8 with TRBJ2-4; the D gene is possibly TRBD2 (5 bases). Trimming took off 3 bases at V and 6 bases at J, with 18 bases between the two ends. This CDR3 has 16 amino acids. Germline CDR1 SGHVS, CDR2 FQNEAQ. The CDR3 DNA sequence: TGTGCCAGCAGCTTCCTTAGGGCTAGCTATGGAAACATTCAGTACTTC. This gives the protein CASSFLRASYGNIQYF. The entire variable domain, with the rest obtained from reference TRBV7-8 and TRBJ2-4, is as follows: GAGVSQSPRYKVAKRGQDVALRCDPISGHVSLFWYQQALGQGPEFLTYFQNEAQLDKSGLPSDRFFAERPEGSVSTLKIQRTQQEDSAVYLCASSFLRASYGNIQYFGAGTRLSVL.

Concerning this clone itself: Relative to the germline gene, one junction end is altered; a read error may explain this. This chain joins TRBV4-2 and TRBJ2-5; 14 bases line up with TRBD2. This CDR3 has 18 residues. CDR1 is LGHNA and CDR2 is YNFKEQ in the germline V gene. The CDR3 protein is CASGQLPGLAGVQETQYF. The CDR3 DNA sequence: TGTGCCAGCGGCCAACTACCGGGACTAGCGGGGGTTCAAGAGACCCAGTACTTC.

The rearrangement uses TRBV6-6 and TRBJ2-2; D unclear. Germline assignment: CDR1 MNHNY and CDR2 SVGAGI (reference sequence). V lost 8 bases to trimming and J lost 0 bases, with 10 bases between them. This CDR3 has 14 amino acids. This chain's CDR3 is CASLTAANTGELFF. For the CDR3, the DNA is TGTGCCAGCCTCACAGCAGCGAACACCGGGGAGCTGTTTTTT.

CDR3 sequence: CATGTGEYEQYF. The CDR3 DNA follows: TGTGCCACCGGGACAGGGGAGTACGAGCAGTACTTC. V usage is TRBV19 and J usage is TRBJ2-7; the match to TRBD1 covers 10 bases. The CDR3 spans 12 residues. Per germline, CDR1 LNHDA and CDR2 SQIVND (reference sequence). With V trimmed by 10 bases and J by 4 bases, 4 bases remained unmatched.

On this clone: Relative to the germline gene, one junction end is altered; a read error may explain this. The chain joins TRBV7-9 to TRBJ2-2; weak D call: TRBD1 (7 bases). Germline lookup yields CDR1 SEHNR and CDR2 FQNEAQ (reference sequence). The CDR3 is 15 amino acids. For the CDR3, the DNA is TGCGCCACTAGCTACCAGGCAGGGGGAACCGGGGAGCTGTTTTTT. Its protein is CATSYQAGGTGELFF.

The rearrangement uses TRBV10-2 and TRBJ2-3, with TRBD2 identical over 9 bases. Losses at the gene ends were 2 bases for V and 3 bases for J; bases not matched to a gene: 6. Germline V CDR1 and CDR2: WSHSY, SAAADI. The CDR3 length is 16 residues. The CDR3 DNA sequence: TGCGCCAGCAGTGAGAGGAAGACTAGCGGAACAGATACGCAGTATTTT. Translated: CASSERKTSGTDTQYF.

The chain joins TRBV27 to TRBJ2-3; D uncertain. With 6 bases removed from V and 4 bases from J, the gap between germline ends came to 17 bases. Germline loops: CDR1 MNHEY, CDR2 SMNVEV (reference sequence). CDR3 length: 15 amino acids. The DNA of the CDR3 is TGTGCCAGCAGAAGGATAGCTGGTACGGCAGATACGCAGTATTTT. Its protein product is CASRRIAGTADTQYF.

The V call is TRBV23-1, the J call TRBJ1-1, with 11 bases fitting TRBD1. TRBV23-1 is an open reading frame whose function is uncertain. V trimming: 6 bases; J trimming: 1 base; junction bases outside the gene matches: 16. CDR3 length equals 19 residues. The CDR3 region is CASSNRLIGTGGANTEAFF. CDR3 DNA sequence: TGCGCCAGCAGCAACCGCCTGATAGGGACAGGGGGAGCGAACACTGAAGCTTTCTTT.

The chain is built from TRBV7-9 and TRBJ2-2; 9 positions match TRBD2. The CDR3 has 16 residues. Looked up from germline, CDR1 is SEHNR and CDR2 is FQNEAQ (reference sequence). Trimming removed 6 bases from V and 4 bases from J; junction bases left unmatched: 9. The CDR3 region has the DNA TGTGCCAGCAGACCCCCCGGCGGGGGGGCCACCGGGGAGCTGTTTTTT. It translates to CASRPPGGGATGELFF.